Shown below are 21 T cell receptor beta chains from a single sample sequenced in a study of identical twins (dated by TCRdb to about 2016). The method behind the library was 5' RACE. Sequencing relied on an Illumina HiSeq 2000. TCRdb handled the public reads itself, with Q25 trimming in fastp and clone calling in MiXCR, and kept productive beta chains. Every distinct CDR3 protein forms one entry, paired with its most common genes and DNA. The sample table records 200,000 to 250,000 distinct CDR3 sequences; roughly 13% of these occur just once. 4% to 5% of the sample is held by the ten biggest clonotypes. This same sample was also part of a study on yellow fever vaccine responses in identical twins.

The sequenced material came from memory (CD45RO+) T cells sorted from blood. The sample's cell subset or site label, decoded: CD45RO+ enriched T cells. The receptors come from a woman under 30 in good health.

The chain is built from TRBV5-1 and TRBJ1-1, with D perhaps TRBD1 (5 bases). This CDR3 contains 12 residues. The germline gives CDR1 SGHRS, CDR2 YFSETQ. V was clipped by 4 bases and J by 8 bases, with 12 bases between them. The CDR3 DNA reads as TGCGCCAGCAGCGAGGCGTGGGGGGAAGCTTTCTTT. Residues: CASSEAWGEAFF.

Only a few counts were recorded for this clonotype. The chain carries TRBV4-2 and TRBJ1-6, with 7 positions matching TRBD1. The CDR3 has 16 amino acids. CDR1 is LGHNA, CDR2 YNFKEQ, per germline. V was clipped by 0 bases and J by 6 bases; unmatched bases: 5. The CDR3 coding sequence is TGTGCCAGCAGCCAAGATGGAGACAGGGCTAATTCACCCCTCCACTTT. The encoded protein is CASSQDGDRANSPLHF.

This clonotype has only a few counts. The rearrangement uses TRBV28 and TRBJ2-5; tentative D call: TRBD2 (6 bases). Trimming left V 11 bases short and J 0 bases short, with 10 bases between. Germline V lookup: CDR1 MDHEN, CDR2 SYDVKM. The CDR3 covers 12 residues. CDR3 nucleotide sequence: TGTGCCGTCGGGGGACACCAAGAGACCCAGTACTTC. As protein: CAVGGHQETQYF.

The chain uses TRBV20-1 and TRBJ2-7; D perhaps matches TRBD2 (6 bases). The germline gives CDR1 DFQATT, CDR2 SNEGSKA (reference sequence). V lost 3 bases and J 6 bases, leaving 12 bases between the germline ends. This CDR3 contains 12 residues. CDR3 DNA: TGCAGTGCTAGCGCCCCGACTAGCGAGCAGTACTTC. This encodes CSASAPTSEQYF.

This clonotype was seen more than once but under ten times. The rearrangement uses TRBV6-1 and TRBJ1-1; D ambiguous. This CDR3 is built from 13 residues. Germline CDR1 reads MNHNS; CDR2 reads SASEGT. Between the trimmed V and J ends, which lost 1 base and 5 bases, there was a span of 8 bases. CDR3 sequence: CASSEEGGTEAFF. CDR3 bases: TGTGCCAGCAGTGAAGAGGGTGGGACTGAAGCTTTCTTT.

This clonotype was seen repeatedly, ten times or more. The chain couples TRBV12-3 or TRBV12-4 to TRBJ2-3; 7 bases match TRBD2. Trimming removed 5 bases from V and 1 base from J; junction bases left unmatched: 3. This CDR3 is 14 amino acids long. This CDR3 is CASSRAGGTDTQYF. For the CDR3, the DNA is TGTGCCAGCAGTCGGGCGGGGGGCACAGATACGCAGTATTTT.

J is TRBJ2-2 and V is TRBV10-3, with D possibly matching TRBD1 (6 bases). Between the trimmed V and J ends, which lost 4 bases and 3 bases, there was a span of 12 bases. Per germline, CDR1 ENHRY and CDR2 SYGVKD. This CDR3 spans 15 amino acids. The CDR3 DNA is TGTGCCATCAGTGCAGACAGGTTGGACACCGGGGAGCTGTTTTTT. Protein: CAISADRLDTGELFF.

This clonotype was detected only a few times. This chain connects TRBV18 to TRBJ2-3; D is ambiguous. In germline, CDR1 is KGHSH, CDR2 LQKENI. The CDR3 loop spans 14 amino acids. Trimming took 0 bases from V and 2 from J, leaving 6 bases between them. CDR3 region: CASSPPRNTDTQYF. In nucleotides, the CDR3 is TGTGCCAGCTCACCACCGCGGAACACAGATACGCAGTATTTT.

The V and J genes are TRBV7-8 and TRBJ2-7; 9 bases are shared with TRBD1. The germline V gene has CDR1 SGHVS and CDR2 FQNEAQ. The J segment lost 3 bases and the V segment lost 0 bases, leaving 6 bases of the junction unmatched. This CDR3 is 16 amino acids long. The CDR3, as DNA: TGTGCCAGCAGCTTAGCCGTGACAGGGGGTGTCTACGAGCAGTACTTC. It encodes CASSLAVTGGVYEQYF.

As for this clonotype: The junction and the germline gene differ at one end; a read error may be behind it. The rearrangement uses TRBV7-7 and TRBJ2-5, with TRBD2 matching 9 bases. This CDR3 region has 16 residues. Germline V gene sequence: CDR1 SSHAT, CDR2 FNYEAQ (reference sequence). This CDR3 is CASSLAASGIQETQYF. CDR3 nucleotide sequence: TGTGCTAGCAGCTTAGCTGCTAGCGGGATCCAAGAGACCCAGTACTTC.

This clonotype has ten or more counts. The chain joins TRBV5-6 to TRBJ1-1; D possibly corresponds to TRBD1 (5 bases). The CDR3 consists of 14 residues. Deletions cut 0 bases from V and 5 bases from J, with 11 bases between. Germline CDR1 and CDR2: SGHDT and YYEEEE. The CDR3 is CASSLVTDRTEAFF. CDR3 DNA: TGTGCCAGCAGCTTGGTGACAGACAGAACTGAAGCTTTCTTT.

The table lists this clonotype with a few counts. The chain recombines TRBV20-1 with TRBJ2-3, with TRBD2 matching 8 bases. Germline-derived CDR1 and CDR2 are DFQATT and SNEGSKA (reference sequence). The trim removed 5 bases at V and 4 bases at J, leaving 11 bases unmatched. There are 15 residues in the CDR3. CDR3 amino acids: CSACLSGVRPDTQYF. CDR3 in DNA: TGCAGTGCTTGTCTTAGCGGGGTCCGCCCAGATACGCAGTATTTT.

This clonotype was observed a few times. The chain uses TRBV20-1 and TRBJ2-7; the D gene could be TRBD1 or TRBD2 (5 bases each). V shed 5 bases and J shed 4 bases, with 9 bases lying between them. This CDR3 contains 11 residues. Germline CDR1 DFQATT, CDR2 SNEGSKA (reference sequence). The CDR3 spells CSALGVYEQYF. The CDR3, as DNA: TGCAGTGCTTTGGGGGTGTACGAGCAGTACTTC.

This clonotype was seen a few times. This CDR3 is CATRPGLAGAEQYF. The CDR3, as DNA: TGTGCCACCAGACCGGGACTAGCGGGAGCCGAGCAGTACTTC. The genes are TRBV15 and TRBJ2-7; 14 bases match TRBD2. The CDR3 is 14 amino acids. CDR1 LNHNV and CDR2 YYDKDF come from the germline V gene (reference sequence). Trimming cost V 6 bases and J 6 bases; bases outside gene matches: 4.

This clonotype occurred a few times. The V gene is TRBV2, the J gene TRBJ1-5, with no clear D. CDR1 and CDR2 from the germline V gene are SNHLY and FYNNEI. The CDR3 is made up of 14 amino acids. Trimming cost V 3 bases and J 3 bases, with 9 bases left between them. Here the CDR3 DNA reads TGTGCCAGCAGTGACACCGATTACAATCAGCCCCAGCATTTT. Its translation is CASSDTDYNQPQHF.

This clonotype was seen more than once but under ten times. The chain combines TRBV28 with TRBJ1-2; D unresolved. Germline CDR1 reads MDHEN; CDR2 reads SYDVKM. The CDR3 is made up of 13 amino acids. Trimming shortened V by 6 bases and J by 8 bases, and 16 bases separated the two germline ends. DNA for the CDR3: TGTGCCAGCAGCCTCCTACAATCTAAGGGCTACACCTTC. Its translation is CASSLLQSKGYTF.

The chain has TRBV11-2 and TRBJ2-3, with TRBD2 matching 12 bases. This CDR3 has 20 amino acids. The V and J ends lost 5 bases and 1 base, in that order; junction bases with no gene match: 16. Germline V gives CDR1 SGHAT, CDR2 FQNNGV. In DNA form, the CDR3 reads TGTGCCAGCAGCCCTCGCCTGTTGACTAGCGGGAGTACTGGCACAGATACGCAGTATTTT. Its protein product is CASSPRLLTSGSTGTDTQYF.

This sequence joins TRBV20-1 and TRBJ2-5; 8 nucleotides line up with TRBD1. After removal of 0 bases from V and 1 base from J, the junction contained 7 bases not matched to a gene. This CDR3 comprises 16 residues. CDR1 DFQATT and CDR2 SNEGSKA come from the germline V gene (reference sequence). CDR3 amino acids: CSARDMRTGPQETQYF. The CDR3 bases are TGCAGTGCTAGAGATATGAGGACAGGGCCCCAAGAGACCCAGTACTTC.

This clonotype showed up just a few times. The V call is TRBV2, the J call TRBJ1-5, with 7 bases matching TRBD1. Trimming cost V 6 bases and J 4 bases; bases outside gene matches: 6. The CDR3 length is 14 residues. Germline loops: CDR1 SNHLY, CDR2 FYNNEI. The CDR3 DNA follows: TGTGCCAGCAGGGGGGACAGCGAAAATCAGCCCCAGCATTTT. Translating it yields CASRGDSENQPQHF.

The chain is built from TRBV7-3 and TRBJ2-2; possible D gene TRBD1, 5 bases. The CDR3 consists of 14 residues. In germline, CDR1 is SGHTA, CDR2 FQGTGA. V lost 5 bases to trimming and J lost 1 base, with 8 bases between them. For the CDR3, the DNA is TGTGCCAGCAGCCAAACAGGGAACACCGGGGAGCTGTTTTTT. This translates into CASSQTGNTGELFF.

This clonotype was found a few times. V and J are TRBV29-1 and TRBJ2-7; 9 bases are a match to TRBD1. The germline V gene has CDR1 SQVTM and CDR2 ANQGSEA. The V gene end was trimmed by 6 bases and the J gene end by 4 bases; junction bases not matched to a gene: 10. The CDR3 spans 14 residues. CDR3 loop: CSVAPGQGLYEQYF. The CDR3 DNA sequence: TGCAGCGTGGCTCCGGGACAGGGTTTGTACGAGCAGTACTTC.